This T cell receptor beta chain is drawn from a study of blood T cell repertoires in COVID-19. Across the study: COVID-19 samples from acute and convalescent phases originated in the United States, Italy and Spain. PBMCs, B-cell-depleted T cells, or T cells were the source of the cDNA or gDNA that made up the material.

Data came from immunoSEQ multiplex PCR; TCRdb stores just in-frame clones and leaves some out. The repertoire holds 55,000 to 80,000 clones, about 80% seen once, with about 0.83% in the top ten. CDR1 MNHNS and CDR2 SASEGT come from the germline V gene. V lost 1 base and J lost 0, with 8 bases in between. The CDR3 totals 15 residues. This sequence originates from a woman aged 70-85 years with acute or convalescent COVID-19. The chain links TRBV6-1 to TRBJ2-3; D may be TRBD2 (6 bases). Sequenced sample: peripheral blood. CDR3 coding DNA: TGTGCCAGCAGTGAAGGTAGCGGAAGCACAGATACGCAGTATTTT. Residues: CASSEGSGSTDTQYF.